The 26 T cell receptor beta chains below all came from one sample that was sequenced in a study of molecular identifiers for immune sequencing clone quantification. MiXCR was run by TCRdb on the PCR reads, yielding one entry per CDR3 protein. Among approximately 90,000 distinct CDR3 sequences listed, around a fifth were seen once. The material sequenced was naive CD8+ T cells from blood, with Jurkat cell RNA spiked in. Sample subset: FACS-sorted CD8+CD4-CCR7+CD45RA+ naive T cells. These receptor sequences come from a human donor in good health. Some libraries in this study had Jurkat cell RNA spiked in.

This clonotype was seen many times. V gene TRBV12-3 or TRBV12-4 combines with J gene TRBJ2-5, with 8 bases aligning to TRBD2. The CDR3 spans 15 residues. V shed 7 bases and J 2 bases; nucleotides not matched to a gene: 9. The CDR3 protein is CASTGGGGPQETQYF. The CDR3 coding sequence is TGTGCCAGCACCGGCGGCGGGGGGCCACAAGAGACCCAGTACTTC.

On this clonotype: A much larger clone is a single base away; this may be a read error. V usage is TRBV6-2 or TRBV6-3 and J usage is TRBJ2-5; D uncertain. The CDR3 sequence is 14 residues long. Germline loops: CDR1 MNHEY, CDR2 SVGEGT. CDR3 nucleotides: TGTGCCAGCAGTAACTCGGCCCCTCAAGAGACCCAGTACTTC. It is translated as CASSNSAPQETQYF.

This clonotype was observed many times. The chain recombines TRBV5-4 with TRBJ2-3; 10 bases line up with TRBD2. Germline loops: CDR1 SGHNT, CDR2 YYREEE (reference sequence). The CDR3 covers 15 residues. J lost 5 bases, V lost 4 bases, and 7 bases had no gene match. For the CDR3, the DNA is TGTGCCAGCAGCCCGACTAGCGGGCAAGTAGATACGCAGTATTTT. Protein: CASSPTSGQVDTQYF.

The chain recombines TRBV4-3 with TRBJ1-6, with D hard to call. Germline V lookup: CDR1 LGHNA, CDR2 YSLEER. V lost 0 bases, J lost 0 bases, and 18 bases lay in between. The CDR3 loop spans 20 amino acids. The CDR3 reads CASSQDRLVKMSSYNSPLHF. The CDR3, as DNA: TGCGCCAGCAGCCAAGATAGGCTGGTGAAGATGAGCTCCTATAATTCACCCCTCCACTTT.

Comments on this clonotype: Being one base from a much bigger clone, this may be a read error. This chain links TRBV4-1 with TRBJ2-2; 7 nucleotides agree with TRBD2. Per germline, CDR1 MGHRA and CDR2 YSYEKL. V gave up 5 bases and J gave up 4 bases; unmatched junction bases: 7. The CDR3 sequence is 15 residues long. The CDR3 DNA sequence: TGCGCCAGCAGCGGAGCGGGACGGAGCACCGGGGAGCTGTTTTTT. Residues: CASSGAGRSTGELFF.

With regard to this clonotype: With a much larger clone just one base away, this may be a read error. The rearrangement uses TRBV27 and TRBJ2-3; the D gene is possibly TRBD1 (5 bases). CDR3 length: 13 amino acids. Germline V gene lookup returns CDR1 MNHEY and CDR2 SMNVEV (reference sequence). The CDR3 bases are TGTGCCAGCAGTTTCATAGGGGCAGATGCGCAGTATTTT. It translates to CASSFIGADAQYF.

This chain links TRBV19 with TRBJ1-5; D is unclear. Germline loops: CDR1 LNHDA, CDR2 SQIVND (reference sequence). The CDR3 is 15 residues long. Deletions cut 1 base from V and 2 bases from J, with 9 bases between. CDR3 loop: CASSIVGKGNQPQHF. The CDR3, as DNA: TGTGCCAGTAGTATAGTGGGGAAGGGCAATCAGCCCCAGCATTTT.

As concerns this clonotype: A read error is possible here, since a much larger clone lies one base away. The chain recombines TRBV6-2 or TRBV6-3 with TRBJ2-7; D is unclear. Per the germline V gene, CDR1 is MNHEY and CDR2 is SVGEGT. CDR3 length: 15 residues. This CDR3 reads CASTLRRLDAHERYF. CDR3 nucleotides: TGTGCCAGCACCCTAAGGCGTCTCGATGCCCACGAGCGGTACTTC.

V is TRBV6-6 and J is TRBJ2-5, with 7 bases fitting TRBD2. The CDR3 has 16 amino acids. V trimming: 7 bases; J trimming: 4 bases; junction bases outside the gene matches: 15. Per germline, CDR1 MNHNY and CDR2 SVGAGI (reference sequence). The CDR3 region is CASTKGTLGGSETQYF. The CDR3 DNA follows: TGTGCCAGCACCAAGGGGACCCTGGGAGGGTCAGAGACCCAGTACTTC.

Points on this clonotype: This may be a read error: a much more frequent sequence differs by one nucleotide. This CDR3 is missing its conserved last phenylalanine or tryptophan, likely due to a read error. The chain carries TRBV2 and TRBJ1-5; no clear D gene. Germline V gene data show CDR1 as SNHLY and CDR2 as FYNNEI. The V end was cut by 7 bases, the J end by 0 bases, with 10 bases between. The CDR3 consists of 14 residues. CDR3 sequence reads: CASKVDPSNQPQHC. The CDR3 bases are TGTGCCAGCAAGGTTGACCCTAGCAATCAGCCCCAGCATTGT.

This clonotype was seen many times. The CDR3 coding sequence is TGTGCCAGCAGTTACCTCCGGGACAGCTCCTACGAGCAGTACTTC. This translates into CASSYLRDSSYEQYF. The J gene is TRBJ2-7, the V gene TRBV6-2 or TRBV6-3; 7 bases match TRBD1. V trimming: 2 bases; J trimming: 0 bases; junction bases outside the gene matches: 4. Per germline, CDR1 MNHEY and CDR2 SVGEGT. The CDR3 is made up of 15 amino acids.

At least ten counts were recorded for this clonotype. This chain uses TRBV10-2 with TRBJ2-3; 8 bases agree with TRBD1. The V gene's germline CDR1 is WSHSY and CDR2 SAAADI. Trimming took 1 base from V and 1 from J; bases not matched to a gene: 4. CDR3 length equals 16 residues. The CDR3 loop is CASSEFPGGGTDTQYF. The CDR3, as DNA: TGCGCCAGCAGTGAGTTTCCAGGGGGCGGCACAGATACGCAGTATTTT.

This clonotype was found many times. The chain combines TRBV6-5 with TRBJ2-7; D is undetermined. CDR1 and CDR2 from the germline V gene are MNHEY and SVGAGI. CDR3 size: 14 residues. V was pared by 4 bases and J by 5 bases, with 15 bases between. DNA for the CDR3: TGTGCCAGCAGTTTCTTTTTCGGAACGGACGAGCAGTACTTC. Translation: CASSFFFGTDEQYF.

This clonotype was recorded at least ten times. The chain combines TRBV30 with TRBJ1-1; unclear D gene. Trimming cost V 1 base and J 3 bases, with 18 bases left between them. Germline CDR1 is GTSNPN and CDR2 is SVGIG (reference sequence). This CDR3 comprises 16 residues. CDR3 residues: CAWSADRLFMDTEAFF. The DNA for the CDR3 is TGTGCCTGGAGTGCCGATAGGCTATTTATGGACACTGAAGCTTTCTTT. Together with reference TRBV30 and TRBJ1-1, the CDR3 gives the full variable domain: SQTIHQWPATLVQPVGSPLSLECTVEGTSNPNLYWYRQAAGRGLQLLFYSVGIGQISSEVPQNLSASRPQDRQFILSSKKLLLSDSGFYLCAWSADRLFMDTEAFFGQGTRLTVV.

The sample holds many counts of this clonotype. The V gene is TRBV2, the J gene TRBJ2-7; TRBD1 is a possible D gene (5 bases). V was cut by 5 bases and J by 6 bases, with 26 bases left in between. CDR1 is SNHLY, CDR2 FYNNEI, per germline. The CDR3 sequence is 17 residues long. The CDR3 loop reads CASSPRKYDSPTGEQYF. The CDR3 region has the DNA TGTGCCAGCAGTCCCCGCAAGTACGACAGCCCGACCGGCGAGCAGTACTTC.

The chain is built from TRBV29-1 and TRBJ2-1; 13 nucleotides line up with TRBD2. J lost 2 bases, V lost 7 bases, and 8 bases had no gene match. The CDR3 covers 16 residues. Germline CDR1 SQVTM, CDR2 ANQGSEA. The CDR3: CSGQTSGGPTYNEQFF. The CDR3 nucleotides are TGCAGCGGACAGACTAGCGGGGGGCCAACCTACAATGAGCAGTTCTTC.

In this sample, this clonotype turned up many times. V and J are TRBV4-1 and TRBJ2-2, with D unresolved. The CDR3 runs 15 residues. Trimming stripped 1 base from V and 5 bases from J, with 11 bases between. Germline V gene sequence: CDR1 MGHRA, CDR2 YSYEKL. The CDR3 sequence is CASSQVLGSTGELFF. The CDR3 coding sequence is TGCGCCAGCAGCCAAGTTCTGGGATCGACCGGGGAGCTGTTTTTT.

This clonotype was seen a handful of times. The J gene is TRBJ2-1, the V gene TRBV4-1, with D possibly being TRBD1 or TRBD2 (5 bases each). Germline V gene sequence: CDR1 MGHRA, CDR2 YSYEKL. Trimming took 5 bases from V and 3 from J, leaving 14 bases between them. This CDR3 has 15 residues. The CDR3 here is CASSVIRDVYNEQFF. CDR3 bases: TGCGCCAGCAGCGTAATAAGGGACGTCTACAATGAGCAGTTCTTC.

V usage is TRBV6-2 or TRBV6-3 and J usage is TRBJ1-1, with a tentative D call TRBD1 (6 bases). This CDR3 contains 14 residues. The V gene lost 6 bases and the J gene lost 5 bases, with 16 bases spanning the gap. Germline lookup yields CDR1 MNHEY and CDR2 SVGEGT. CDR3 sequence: CASSPITGFTEAFF. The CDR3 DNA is TGTGCCAGCAGCCCGATAACAGGGTTTACTGAAGCTTTCTTT.

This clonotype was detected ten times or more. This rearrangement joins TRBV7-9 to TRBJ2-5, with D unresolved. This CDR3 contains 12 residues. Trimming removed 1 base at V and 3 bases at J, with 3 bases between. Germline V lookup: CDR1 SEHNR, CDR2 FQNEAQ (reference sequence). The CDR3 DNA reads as TGTGCCAGCAGCTTAGGGGAAGAGACCCAGTACTTC. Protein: CASSLGEETQYF.

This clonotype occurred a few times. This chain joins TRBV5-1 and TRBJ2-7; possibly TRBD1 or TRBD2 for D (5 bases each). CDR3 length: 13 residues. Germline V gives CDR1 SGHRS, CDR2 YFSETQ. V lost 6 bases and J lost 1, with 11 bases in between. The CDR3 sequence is CASNRDGSYEQYF. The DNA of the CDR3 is TGCGCCAGCAATAGGGACGGTTCCTACGAGCAGTACTTC.

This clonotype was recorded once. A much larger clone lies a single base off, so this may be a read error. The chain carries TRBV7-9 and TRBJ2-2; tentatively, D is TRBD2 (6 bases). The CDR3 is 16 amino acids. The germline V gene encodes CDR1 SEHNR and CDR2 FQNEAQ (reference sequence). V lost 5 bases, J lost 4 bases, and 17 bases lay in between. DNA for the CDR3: TGTGCCAGCAGCAATGGACTAACGGGTCCCACCGGGGAGCTGTTTTTT. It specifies CASSNGLTGPTGELFF.

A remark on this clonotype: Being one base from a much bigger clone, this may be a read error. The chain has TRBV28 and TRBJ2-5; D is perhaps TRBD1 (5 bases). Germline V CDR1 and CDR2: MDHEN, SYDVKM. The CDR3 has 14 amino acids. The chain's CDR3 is CANSLIQGGETQYF. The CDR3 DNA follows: TGTGCCAACAGTTTAATTCAGGGTGGGGAGACCCAGTACTTC.

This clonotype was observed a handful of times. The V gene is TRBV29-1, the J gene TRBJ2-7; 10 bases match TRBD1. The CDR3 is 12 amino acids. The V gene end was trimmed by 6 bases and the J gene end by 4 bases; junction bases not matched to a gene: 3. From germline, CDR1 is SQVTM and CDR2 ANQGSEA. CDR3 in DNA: TGCAGCGTCGCGGGACAGGGGTACGAGCAGTACTTC. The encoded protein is CSVAGQGYEQYF.

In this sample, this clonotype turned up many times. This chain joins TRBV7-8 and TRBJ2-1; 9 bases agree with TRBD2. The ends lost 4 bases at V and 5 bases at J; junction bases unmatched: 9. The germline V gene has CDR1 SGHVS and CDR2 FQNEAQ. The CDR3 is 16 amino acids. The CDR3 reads CASSSSGLATDNEQFF. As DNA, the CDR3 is TGTGCCAGCAGCTCGTCGGGACTAGCCACCGACAATGAGCAGTTCTTC.

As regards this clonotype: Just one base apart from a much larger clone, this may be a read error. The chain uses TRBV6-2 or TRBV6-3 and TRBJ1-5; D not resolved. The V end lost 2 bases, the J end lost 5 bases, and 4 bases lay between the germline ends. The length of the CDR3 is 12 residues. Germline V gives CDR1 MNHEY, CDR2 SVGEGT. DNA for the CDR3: TGTGCCAGCAGTTACACCTATCAGCCCCAGCATTTT. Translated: CASSYTYQPQHF.